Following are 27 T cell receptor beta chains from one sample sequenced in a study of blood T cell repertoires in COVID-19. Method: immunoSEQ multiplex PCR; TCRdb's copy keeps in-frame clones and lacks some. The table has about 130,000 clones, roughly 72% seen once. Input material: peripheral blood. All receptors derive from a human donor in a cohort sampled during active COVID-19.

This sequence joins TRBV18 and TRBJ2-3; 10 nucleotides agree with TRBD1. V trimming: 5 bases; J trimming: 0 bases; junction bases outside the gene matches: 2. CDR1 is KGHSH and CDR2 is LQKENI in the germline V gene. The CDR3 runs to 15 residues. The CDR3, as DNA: TGTGCCAGCTCATGGGGACAGGGGAGCACAGATACGCAGTATTTT. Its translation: CASSWGQGSTDTQYF.

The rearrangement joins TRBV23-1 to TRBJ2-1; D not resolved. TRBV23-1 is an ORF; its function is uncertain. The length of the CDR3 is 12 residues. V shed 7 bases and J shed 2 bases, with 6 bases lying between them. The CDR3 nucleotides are TGCGCCAGCAATTTCACCTACAATGAGCAGTTCTTC. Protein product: CASNFTYNEQFF.

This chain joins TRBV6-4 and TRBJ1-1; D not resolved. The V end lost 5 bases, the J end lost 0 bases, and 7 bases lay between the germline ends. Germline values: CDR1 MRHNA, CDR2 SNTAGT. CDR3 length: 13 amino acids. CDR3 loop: CASSPHLNTEAFF. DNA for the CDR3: TGTGCCAGCAGTCCCCACTTGAACACTGAAGCTTTCTTT.

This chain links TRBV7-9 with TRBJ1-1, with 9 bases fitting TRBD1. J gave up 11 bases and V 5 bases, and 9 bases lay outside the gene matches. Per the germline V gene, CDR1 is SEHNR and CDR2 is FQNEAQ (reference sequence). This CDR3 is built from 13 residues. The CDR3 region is CASSQGDRVGAFF. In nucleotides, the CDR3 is TGTGCCAGCAGCCAAGGGGACAGGGTCGGGGCTTTCTTT. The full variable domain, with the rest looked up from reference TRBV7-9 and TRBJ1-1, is DTGVSQNPRHKITKRGQNVTFRCDPISEHNRLYWYRQTLGQGPEFLTYFQNEAQLEKSRLLSDRFSAERPKGSFSTLEIQRTEQGDSAMYLCASSQGDRVGAFFGQGTRLTVV.

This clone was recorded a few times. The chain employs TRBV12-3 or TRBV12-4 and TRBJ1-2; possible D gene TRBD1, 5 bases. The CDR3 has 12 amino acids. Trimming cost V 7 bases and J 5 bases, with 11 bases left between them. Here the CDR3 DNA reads TGTGCCAGCACCACCCAGGGATATGGCTACACCTTC. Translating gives CASTTQGYGYTF.

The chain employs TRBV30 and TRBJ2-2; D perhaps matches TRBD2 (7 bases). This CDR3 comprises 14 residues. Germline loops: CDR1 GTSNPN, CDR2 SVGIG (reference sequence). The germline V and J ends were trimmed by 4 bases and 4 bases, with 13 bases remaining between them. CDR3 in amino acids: CAWKGGAATGELFF. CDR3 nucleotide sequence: TGTGCCTGGAAGGGGGGGGCCGCCACCGGGGAGCTGTTTTTT.

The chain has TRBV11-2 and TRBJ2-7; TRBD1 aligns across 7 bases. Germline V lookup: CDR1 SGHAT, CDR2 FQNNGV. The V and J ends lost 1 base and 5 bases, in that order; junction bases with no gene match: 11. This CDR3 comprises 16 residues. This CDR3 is CASSLASQGVPHEQYF. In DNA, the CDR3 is TGTGCCAGCAGCTTAGCAAGTCAGGGGGTTCCCCACGAGCAGTACTTC. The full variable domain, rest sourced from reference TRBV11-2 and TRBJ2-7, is EAGVAQSPRYKIIEKRQSVAFWCNPISGHATLYWYQQILGQGPKLLIQFQNNGVVDDSQLPKDRFSAERLKGVDSTLKIQPAKLEDSAVYLCASSLASQGVPHEQYFGPGTRLTVT.

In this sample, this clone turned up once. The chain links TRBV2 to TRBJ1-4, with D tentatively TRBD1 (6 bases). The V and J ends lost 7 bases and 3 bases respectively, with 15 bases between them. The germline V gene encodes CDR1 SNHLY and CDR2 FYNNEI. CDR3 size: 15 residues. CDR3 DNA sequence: TGTGCCAGCAATAAACTGACAGGTCCTAATGAAAAACTGTTTTTT. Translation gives CASNKLTGPNEKLFF.

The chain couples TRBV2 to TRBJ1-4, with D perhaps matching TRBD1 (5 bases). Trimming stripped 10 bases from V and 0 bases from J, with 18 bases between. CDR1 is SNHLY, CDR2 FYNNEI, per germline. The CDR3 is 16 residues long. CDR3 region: CATVNRGEATNEKLFF. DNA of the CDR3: TGTGCCACCGTCAACCGGGGGGAGGCAACTAATGAAAAACTGTTTTTT.

CDR3 bases: TGTGCCAGCAGCTTAGGGACAGGGACATACGAGCAGTACTTC. As protein: CASSLGTGTYEQYF. The chain combines TRBV7-9 with TRBJ2-7; 8 nucleotides agree with TRBD1. With 1 base clipped from V and 4 bases from J, the junction kept 3 bases outside the gene matches. CDR3 size: 14 residues. CDR1 and CDR2 from the germline V gene are SEHNR and FQNEAQ (reference sequence).

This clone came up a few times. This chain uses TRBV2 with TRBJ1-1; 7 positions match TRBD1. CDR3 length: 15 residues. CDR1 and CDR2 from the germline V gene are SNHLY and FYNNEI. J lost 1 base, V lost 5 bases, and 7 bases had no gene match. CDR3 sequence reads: CASSPSRQGNTEAFF. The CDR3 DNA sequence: TGTGCCAGCAGTCCCTCAAGACAGGGGAACACTGAAGCTTTCTTT.

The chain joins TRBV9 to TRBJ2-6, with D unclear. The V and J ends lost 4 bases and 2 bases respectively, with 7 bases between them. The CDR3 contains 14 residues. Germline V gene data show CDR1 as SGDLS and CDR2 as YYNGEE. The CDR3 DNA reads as TGTGCCAGCAGCCCACGGGCTGGGGCCAACGTCCTGACTTTC. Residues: CASSPRAGANVLTF.

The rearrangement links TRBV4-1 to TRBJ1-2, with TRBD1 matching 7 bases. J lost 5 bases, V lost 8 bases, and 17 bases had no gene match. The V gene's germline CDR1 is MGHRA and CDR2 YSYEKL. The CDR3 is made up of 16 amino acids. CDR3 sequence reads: CASADRTGGASYGYTF. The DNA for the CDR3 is TGCGCCAGCGCGGATCGGACAGGAGGGGCGAGTTATGGCTACACCTTC.

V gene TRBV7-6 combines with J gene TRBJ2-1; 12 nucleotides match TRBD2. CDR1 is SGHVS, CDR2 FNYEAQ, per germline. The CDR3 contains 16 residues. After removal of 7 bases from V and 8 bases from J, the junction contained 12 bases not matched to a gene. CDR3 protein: CASTPASGGAAYEQFF. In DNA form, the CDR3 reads TGTGCCAGCACCCCTGCTAGCGGGGGGGCCGCCTATGAGCAGTTCTTC.

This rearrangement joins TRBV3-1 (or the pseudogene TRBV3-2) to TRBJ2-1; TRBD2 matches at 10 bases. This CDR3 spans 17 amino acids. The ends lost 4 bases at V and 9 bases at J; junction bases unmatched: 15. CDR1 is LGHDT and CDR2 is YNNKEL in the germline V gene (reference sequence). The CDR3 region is CASSPRLPSGGESEQFF. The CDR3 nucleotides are TGTGCCAGCAGCCCCCGACTGCCTAGCGGGGGTGAGAGTGAGCAGTTCTTC.

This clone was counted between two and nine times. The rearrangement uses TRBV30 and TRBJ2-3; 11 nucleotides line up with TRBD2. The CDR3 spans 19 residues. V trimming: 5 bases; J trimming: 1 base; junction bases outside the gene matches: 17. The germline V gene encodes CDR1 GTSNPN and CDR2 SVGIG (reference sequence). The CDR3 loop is CAWVGEASGGFLRTDTQYF. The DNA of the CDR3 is TGTGCCTGGGTCGGTGAGGCTAGCGGGGGGTTCCTTCGCACAGATACGCAGTATTTT.

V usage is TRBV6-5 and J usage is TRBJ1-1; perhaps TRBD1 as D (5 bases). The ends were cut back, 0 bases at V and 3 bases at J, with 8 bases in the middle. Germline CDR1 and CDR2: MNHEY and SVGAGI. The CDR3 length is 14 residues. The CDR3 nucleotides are TGTGCCAGCAGTTACTCGAAGGGGTACACTGAAGCTTTCTTT. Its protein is CASSYSKGYTEAFF.

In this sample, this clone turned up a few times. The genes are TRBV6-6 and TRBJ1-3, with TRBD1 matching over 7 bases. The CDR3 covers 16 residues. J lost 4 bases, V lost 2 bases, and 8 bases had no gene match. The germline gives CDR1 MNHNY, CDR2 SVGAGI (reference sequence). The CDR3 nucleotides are TGTGCCAGCAGTTACAGGCAGGGGGTGGGAGGAAACACCATATATTTT. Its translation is CASSYRQGVGGNTIYF.

CDR3 residues: CASRGVGQGRDEKLFF. CDR3 DNA: TGTGCCAGCAGGGGAGTCGGACAGGGACGGGACGAAAAACTGTTTTTT. The rearrangement uses TRBV2 and TRBJ1-4; the match to TRBD1 covers 8 bases. CDR3 size: 16 residues. V was clipped by 6 bases and J by 8 bases; unmatched bases: 14. The V gene's germline CDR1 is SNHLY and CDR2 FYNNEI.

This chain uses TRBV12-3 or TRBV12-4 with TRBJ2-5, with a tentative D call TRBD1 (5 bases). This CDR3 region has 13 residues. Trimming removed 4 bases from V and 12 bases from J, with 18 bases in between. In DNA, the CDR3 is TGTGCCAGCAGTTCGAGGCAAAGGGGCGAGGAGTACTTC. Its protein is CASSSRQRGEEYF.

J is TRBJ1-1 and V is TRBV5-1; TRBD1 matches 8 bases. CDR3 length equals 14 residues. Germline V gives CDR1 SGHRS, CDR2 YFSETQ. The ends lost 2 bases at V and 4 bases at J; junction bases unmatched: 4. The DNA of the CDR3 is TGCGCCAGCAGCTTAGCTCAGGGGGCCACTGAAGCTTTCTTT. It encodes CASSLAQGATEAFF.

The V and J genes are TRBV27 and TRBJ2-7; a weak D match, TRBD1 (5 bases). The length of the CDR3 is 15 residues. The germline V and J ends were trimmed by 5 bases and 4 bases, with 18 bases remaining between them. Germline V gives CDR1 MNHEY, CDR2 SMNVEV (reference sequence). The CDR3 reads CASSAAGPTSYEQYF. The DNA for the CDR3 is TGTGCCAGCAGTGCCGCAGGGCCTACCTCATACGAGCAGTACTTC.

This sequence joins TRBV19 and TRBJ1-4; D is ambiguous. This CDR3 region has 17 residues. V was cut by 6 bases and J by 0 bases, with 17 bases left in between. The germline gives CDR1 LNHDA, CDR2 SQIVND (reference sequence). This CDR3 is CASRPTTSRSTNEKLFF. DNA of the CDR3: TGTGCCAGTAGGCCCACCACGTCTCGGTCAACTAATGAAAAACTGTTTTTT.

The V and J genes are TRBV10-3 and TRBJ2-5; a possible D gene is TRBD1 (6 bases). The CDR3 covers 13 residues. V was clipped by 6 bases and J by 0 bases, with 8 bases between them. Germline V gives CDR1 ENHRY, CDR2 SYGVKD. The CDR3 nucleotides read TGTGCCATCAGCGGGACATACCAAGAGACCCAGTACTTC. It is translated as CAISGTYQETQYF.

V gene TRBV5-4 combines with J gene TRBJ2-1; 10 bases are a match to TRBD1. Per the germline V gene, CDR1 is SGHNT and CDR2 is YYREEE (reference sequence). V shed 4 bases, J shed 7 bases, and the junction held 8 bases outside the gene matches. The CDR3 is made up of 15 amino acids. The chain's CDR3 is CASSPRTGGRNEQFF. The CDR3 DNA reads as TGTGCCAGCAGCCCCCGGACAGGGGGACGGAATGAGCAGTTCTTC.

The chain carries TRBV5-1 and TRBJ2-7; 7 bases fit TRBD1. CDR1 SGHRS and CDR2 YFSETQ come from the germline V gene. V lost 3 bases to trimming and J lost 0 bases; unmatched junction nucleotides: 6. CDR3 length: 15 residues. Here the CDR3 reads CASSWGTAGSYEQYF. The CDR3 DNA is TGCGCCAGCAGCTGGGGGACAGCCGGCTCCTACGAGCAGTACTTC.

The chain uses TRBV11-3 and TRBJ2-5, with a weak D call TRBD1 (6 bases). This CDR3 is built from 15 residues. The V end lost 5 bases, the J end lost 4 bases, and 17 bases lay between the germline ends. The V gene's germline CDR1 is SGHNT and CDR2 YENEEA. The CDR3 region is CASSRSSVRGETQYF. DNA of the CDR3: TGTGCCAGCAGCAGAAGCTCTGTCAGGGGAGAGACCCAGTACTTC. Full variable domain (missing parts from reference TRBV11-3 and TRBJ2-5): EAGVVQSPRYKIIEKKQPVAFWCNPISGHNTLYWYLQNLGQGPELLIRYENEEAVDDSQLPKDRFSAERLKGVDSTLKIQPAELGDSAVYLCASSRSSVRGETQYFGPGTRLLVL.